This section outlines one T cell receptor (beta chain) sequence together with its context. The data originate from a study of blood T cell repertoires in COVID-19. Assay used: immunoSEQ multiplex PCR; TCRdb lists only in-frame clones, some missing. The data show roughly 180,000 clones, with over 70% seen just once and more than 9.5% held by the top ten. Participants were aged about 18 to 90 years, lived in some 23 US areas, and enrolled virtually. V trimming: 6 bases; J trimming: 0 bases; junction bases outside the gene matches: 6. CDR3 size: 16 residues. The germline CDR1 and CDR2 sequences are SGHDN and FVKESK.

The chain is built from TRBV14 and TRBJ2-3; TRBD2 agrees at 10 bases. The TCR comes from a man aged 50-60 years who had recovered from COVID-19. The sequencing input was PBMCs or T cells enriched from blood (not recorded which). Here the CDR3 reads CASSPTSGTSTDTQYF. The CDR3 nucleotides read TGTGCCAGCAGTCCTACTAGCGGGACTAGCACAGATACGCAGTATTTT.